This passage covers 15 T cell receptor beta chains from one sample sequenced in a study of T cell responses to AZD1222 COVID-19 vaccine (dated by TCRdb to about 2021). The protocol used for the library was the immunoSEQ multiplex PCR assay. Sourced from immuneACCESS, this table was stored by TCRdb with only in-frame sequences that have V and J called. A share of the clones is absent; for the studies checked, an unresolved V gene accounts for under half, and the remainder has no known explanation. The sample table records roughly 150,000 clones; around 90% of these occur just once. The ten largest clones add up to 1.9% of the sample. The time point label here, explained by the study, means: about 28 days (+/-7) after the second vaccine dose. The sequencing used peripheral blood, collected 28 days after the second AZD1222 dose. The receptors shown here come from an adult who received the AZD1222 COVID-19 vaccine.

In DNA form, the CDR3 reads TGTGCCAGCAGCACGACGAAGGTTATGAACACTGAAGCTTTCTTT. This codes for CASSTTKVMNTEAFF. The chain has TRBV5-4 and TRBJ1-1; D is undetermined. Trimming cost V 4 bases and J 0 bases, with 13 bases left between them. CDR1 is SGHNT and CDR2 is YYREEE in the germline V gene (reference sequence). CDR3 length: 15 residues.

The gene calls are TRBV3-1 (or the pseudogene TRBV3-2) and TRBJ1-1, with no clear D. The CDR3 has 15 residues. The ends were cut back, 7 bases at V and 4 bases at J, with 19 bases in the middle. Per germline, CDR1 LGHDT and CDR2 YNNKEL (reference sequence). CDR3: CASTTKYGSGTEAFF. The CDR3 nucleotides are TGTGCCAGCACCACCAAGTATGGGAGCGGCACTGAAGCTTTCTTT.

The CDR3, as DNA: TGTGCCAGCAGTTACTCTCCAGTTCGCTCTGGAAACACCATATATTTT. Encoded protein: CASSYSPVRSGNTIYF. The J gene is TRBJ1-3, the V gene TRBV6-5; no definite D call. Trimming removed 0 bases at V and 0 bases at J, with 9 bases between. The CDR3 spans 16 residues. Germline CDR1 and CDR2: MNHEY and SVGAGI.

The gene calls are TRBV30 and TRBJ1-5, with D perhaps matching TRBD1 (5 bases). CDR3 size: 18 residues. Deletions cut 0 bases from V and 3 bases from J, with 21 bases between. Germline V gene data show CDR1 as GTSNPN and CDR2 as SVGIG (reference sequence). In DNA, the CDR3 is TGTGCCTGGAGTGTATTTTCGTTTGGGGCAGGCACCAATCAGCCCCAGCATTTT. Translating gives CAWSVFSFGAGTNQPQHF.

This clone was seen once. The chain couples TRBV7-3 to TRBJ1-1; D not resolved. CDR3 length equals 15 residues. The V and J ends lost 4 bases and 0 bases respectively, with 12 bases between them. CDR1 is SGHTA, CDR2 FQGTGA, per germline. CDR3 loop: CASSSALTLNTEAFF. The CDR3 DNA follows: TGTGCCAGCAGCTCGGCCTTGACACTGAACACTGAAGCTTTCTTT.

The chain has TRBV5-5 and TRBJ2-2; D might be TRBD2 (5 bases). There are 16 residues in the CDR3. Between the trimmed V and J ends, which lost 2 bases and 3 bases, there was a span of 14 bases. CDR1 and CDR2 (germline): SGHKS, YYEKEE (reference sequence). The CDR3 DNA reads TGTGCCAGCAGCTTAGCGGTTCCCCGGTACACCGGGGAGCTGTTTTTT. This gives the protein CASSLAVPRYTGELFF.

The chain couples TRBV9 to TRBJ2-7; the match to TRBD2 covers 11 bases. The CDR3 covers 16 residues. In germline, CDR1 is SGDLS, CDR2 YYNGEE. The trim removed 3 bases at V and 0 bases at J, leaving 5 bases unmatched. The CDR3: CASSGGTSGTSYEQYF. The DNA for the CDR3 is TGTGCCAGCAGCGGGGGGACTAGCGGCACCTCCTACGAGCAGTACTTC.

In its sample, this clone was seen a few times. The sample carries other DNA sequences with the same CDR3. The rearrangement uses TRBV5-1 and TRBJ1-1; 10 bases line up with TRBD1. The junction had 3 bases not matched to a gene; V was cut back by 3 bases and J by 7 bases. The CDR3 is 13 residues long. Per germline, CDR1 SGHRS and CDR2 YFSETQ. The CDR3 loop reads CASSSRDRGEAFF. CDR3 sequence (DNA): TGCGCCAGCAGCTCTCGGGACAGGGGTGAAGCTTTCTTT.

This chain connects TRBV10-3 to TRBJ1-2; unclear D gene. The CDR3 consists of 13 residues. The ends were cut back, 4 bases at V and 0 bases at J, with 6 bases in the middle. CDR1 ENHRY and CDR2 SYGVKD come from the germline V gene. The CDR3 region is CAISGGANYGYTF. The CDR3 DNA sequence: TGTGCCATCAGTGGGGGAGCTAACTATGGCTACACCTTC.

The rearrangement uses TRBV18 and TRBJ1-1; a weak D match, TRBD1 (6 bases). The germline gives CDR1 KGHSH, CDR2 LQKENI. The CDR3 has 15 residues. V dropped 3 bases and J dropped 1 base, with 12 bases sitting between them. CDR3 in amino acids: CASSPVRTENTEAFF. The CDR3 bases are TGTGCCAGCTCACCCGTAAGGACAGAGAACACTGAAGCTTTCTTT.

The gene calls are TRBV2 and TRBJ2-5; no clear D. The CDR3 totals 12 residues. Germline loops: CDR1 SNHLY, CDR2 FYNNEI. Trimming left V 5 bases short and J 4 bases short, with 8 bases between. The CDR3 loop reads CASSSRIETQYF. The CDR3 DNA reads as TGTGCCAGCAGTTCCAGAATAGAGACCCAGTACTTC.

The chain is built from TRBV7-3 and TRBJ2-1, with TRBD2 matching over 13 bases. This CDR3 spans 15 amino acids. The germline gives CDR1 SGHTA, CDR2 FQGTGA. Trimming at V came to 5 bases and at J to 6 bases, leaving 4 bases not matched to a gene. CDR3 amino acids: CASSTLAGGLNEQFF. As DNA, the CDR3 is TGTGCCAGCAGCACACTAGCGGGAGGGCTCAATGAGCAGTTCTTC.

The gene calls are TRBV6-5 and TRBJ2-5; no clear D gene. The germline V gene has CDR1 MNHEY and CDR2 SVGAGI. V was pared by 4 bases and J by 4 bases, with 10 bases between. CDR3 size: 13 residues. The CDR3 loop is CASSLAFGETQYF. In nucleotides, the CDR3 is TGTGCCAGCAGTTTGGCCTTTGGAGAGACCCAGTACTTC.

The chain uses TRBV30 and TRBJ1-5; 7 nucleotides match TRBD1. V dropped 1 base and J dropped 3; count of bases not matched to a gene: 3. The CDR3 length is 14 residues. CDR1 is GTSNPN and CDR2 is SVGIG in the germline V gene (reference sequence). The CDR3 nucleotides are TGTGCCTGGAGTGGGGACAGTTACAATCAGCCCCAGCATTTT. Protein: CAWSGDSYNQPQHF.

This chain uses TRBV18 with TRBJ2-3; D uncertain. Germline-derived CDR1 and CDR2 are KGHSH and LQKENI. CDR3 size: 14 residues. Trimming stripped 3 bases from V and 2 bases from J, with 9 bases between. CDR3 amino acids: CASSPLGYTDTQYF. The CDR3 DNA is TGTGCCAGCTCACCCCTTGGGTACACAGATACGCAGTATTTT.